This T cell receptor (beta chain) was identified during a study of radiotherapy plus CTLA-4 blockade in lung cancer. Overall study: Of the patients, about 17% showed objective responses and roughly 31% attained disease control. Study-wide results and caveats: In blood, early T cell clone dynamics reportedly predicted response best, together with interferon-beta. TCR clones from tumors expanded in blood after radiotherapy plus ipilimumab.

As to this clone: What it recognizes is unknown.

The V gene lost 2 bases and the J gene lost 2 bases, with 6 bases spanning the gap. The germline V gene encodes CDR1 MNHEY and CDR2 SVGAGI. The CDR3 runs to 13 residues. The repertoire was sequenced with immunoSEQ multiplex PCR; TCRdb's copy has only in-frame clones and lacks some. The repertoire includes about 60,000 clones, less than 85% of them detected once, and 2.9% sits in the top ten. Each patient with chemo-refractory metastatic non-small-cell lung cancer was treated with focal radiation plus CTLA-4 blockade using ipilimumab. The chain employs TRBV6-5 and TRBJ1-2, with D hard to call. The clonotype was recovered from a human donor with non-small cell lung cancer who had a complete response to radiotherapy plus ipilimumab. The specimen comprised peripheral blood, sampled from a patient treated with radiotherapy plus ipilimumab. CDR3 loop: CASSYKQNYGYTF. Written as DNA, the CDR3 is TGTGCCAGCAGTTACAAACAGAACTATGGCTACACCTTC.